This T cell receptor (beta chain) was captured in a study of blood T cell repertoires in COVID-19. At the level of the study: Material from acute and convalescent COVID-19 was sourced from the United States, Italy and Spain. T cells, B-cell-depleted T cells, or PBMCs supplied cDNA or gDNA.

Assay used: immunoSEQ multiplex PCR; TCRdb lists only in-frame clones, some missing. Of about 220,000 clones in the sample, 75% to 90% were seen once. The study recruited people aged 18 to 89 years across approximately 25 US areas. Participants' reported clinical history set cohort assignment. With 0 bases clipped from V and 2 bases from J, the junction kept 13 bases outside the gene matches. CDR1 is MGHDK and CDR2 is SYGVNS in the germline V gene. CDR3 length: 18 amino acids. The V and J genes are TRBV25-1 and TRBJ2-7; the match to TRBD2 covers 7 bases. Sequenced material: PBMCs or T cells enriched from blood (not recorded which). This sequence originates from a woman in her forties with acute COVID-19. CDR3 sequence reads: CASSEYGQGGASTYEQYF. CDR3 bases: TGTGCCAGCAGTGAATACGGTCAGGGAGGGGCTTCTACCTACGAGCAGTACTTC.